The clone carrying this TCR beta chain was counted a single time. This record comes from a study of STAT5B mutations in CD4+ large granular lymphocyte leukemia. J was trimmed by 3 bases and V by 4 bases; bases with no gene match: 8. This CDR3 spans 16 amino acids. Germline assignment: CDR1 GTSNPN and CDR2 SVGIG (reference sequence). Sequencing was performed with immunoSEQ multiplex PCR; in TCRdb, only in-frame clones are kept and a portion is missing. The profile shows roughly 29,000 clones, about 81% of them singletons. The receptor comes from a human donor in good health. The specimen sequenced was CD4+ T cells from blood buffy coats. This chain links TRBV30 with TRBJ2-3; 12 nucleotides match TRBD2. DNA of the CDR3: TGTGCCTGGACTGAAATGACTAGCGGGAGAACAGATACGCAGTATTTT. Translating it yields CAWTEMTSGRTDTQYF.